This T cell receptor (beta chain) was sequenced for a study of response to subunit inactivated influenza vaccine. Via MiXCR, TCRdb re-called the RT-PCR reads, giving one row per CDR3 protein. The sample has under 950,000 distinct CDR3 sequences; 21% are singletons. In the case of this clonotype: What it recognizes is unknown.

V was trimmed by 6 bases and J by 1 base, leaving 14 bases between them. Germline loops: CDR1 ENHRY, CDR2 SYGVKD. The CDR3 length is 15 residues. The study, taken as a whole, reports: It was suggested by the authors that few new T cells are recruited by each seasonal influenza vaccination.

The rearrangement joins TRBV10-3 to TRBJ2-3, with a weak D call TRBD1 (5 bases). The material sequenced was PBMCs from blood, taken about 5 days after vaccination. The source is a man in his fifties or sixties who received an inactivated influenza vaccine. CDR3 residues: CAISNDSPGTDTQYF. The DNA of the CDR3 is TGTGCCATCAGCAACGACAGCCCTGGCACAGATACGCAGTATTTT.